The clone carrying this T cell receptor beta chain was observed at least ten times. Its antigen is unidentified. Unique molecular identifiers were attached to individual cDNA molecules. TCRdb ran MiXCR on the 5' RACE reads and lists one entry per CDR3 protein. The data contain 75,000 to 95,000 distinct CDR3 sequences, 15% to 20% of them seen just once; the ten biggest clones take up 5.1%. This sample was included in a study of early T cells in non-severe SARS-CoV-2 infection. Study results and limitations: Private and CD4 specificities were missed by VDJdb matching, which favored anti-spike CD8 responses.

The CDR3 extends over 14 amino acids. V lost 4 bases to trimming and J lost 7 bases, with 17 bases between them. V usage is TRBV12-3 or TRBV12-4 and J usage is TRBJ2-7, with a tentative D call TRBD1 (5 bases). The receptor comes from an adult who was a healthcare worker with PCR-confirmed SARS-CoV-2 infection or an uninfected control (not recorded which). The specimen comprised whole blood, sampled at baseline. In nucleotides, the CDR3 is TGTGCCAGCAGTTCGGCAGGGCCCACGGTGGAGCAGTACTTC. Protein: CASSSAGPTVEQYF.